This passage covers 21 T cell receptor beta chains from one sample sequenced in a study of shared clonotypes between healthy human individuals. Clones were read by immunoSEQ multiplex PCR, and TCRdb kept only the in-frame ones, dropping some. The table lists some 1 million clones, under 80% of them singletons. The sequenced material came from memory CD4+ T cells sorted from blood. Described subset: CD45RA-negative fraction. These receptors were collected from a young man in good health.

The table lists this clone with a few counts. The same CDR3 arises from other DNA sequences in this sample as well. The genes are TRBV20-1 and TRBJ1-1; no reliable D call. With 8 bases removed from V and 2 bases from J, the gap between germline ends came to 9 bases. Germline V gene data show CDR1 as DFQATT and CDR2 as SNEGSKA (reference sequence). The CDR3 is 11 amino acids. The CDR3 protein is CSLDGNTEAFF. Written as DNA, the CDR3 is TGCAGTTTGGACGGAAACACTGAAGCTTTCTTT.

The chain uses TRBV4-1 and TRBJ2-2; D is possibly TRBD2 (5 bases). The germline gives CDR1 MGHRA, CDR2 YSYEKL. V lost 4 bases to trimming and J lost 5 bases, with 17 bases between them. The CDR3 consists of 16 residues. The CDR3 loop is CASSPSPDFRTGELFF. The CDR3 DNA reads as TGCGCCAGCAGCCCGAGCCCGGACTTTAGGACCGGGGAGCTGTTTTTT.

The genes are TRBV18 and TRBJ1-1; TRBD1 matches at 9 bases. Trimming at V came to 6 bases and at J to 5 bases, leaving 4 bases not matched to a gene. Germline V gene lookup returns CDR1 KGHSH and CDR2 LQKENI. This CDR3 is built from 13 residues. The CDR3 sequence: CASSLTGGTEAFF. DNA for the CDR3: TGTGCCAGCTCCCTGACAGGGGGGACTGAAGCTTTCTTT.

This clone has only a few counts. This clone may be a read error of a much larger clone one base away. Other DNA sequences from this sample encode an identical CDR3 as well. This chain links TRBV2 with TRBJ1-1; D is perhaps TRBD1 (5 bases). CDR1 SNHLY and CDR2 FYNNEI come from the germline V gene. Between the trimmed V and J ends, which lost 8 bases and 1 base, there was a span of 5 bases. The length of the CDR3 is 11 residues. The CDR3 here is CASQGNTEAFF. For the CDR3, the DNA is TGTGCCAGCCAGGGGAACACTGAAGCTTTCTTT. Variable domain in full (rest from reference TRBV2 and TRBJ1-1): EPEVTQTPSHQVTQMGQEVILRCVPISNHLYFYWYRQILGQKVEFLVSFYNNEISEKSEIFDDQFSVERPDGSNFTLKIRSTKLEDSAMYFCASQGNTEAFFGQGTRLTVV.

The chain carries TRBV7-8 and TRBJ1-6; tentatively, D is TRBD1 (5 bases). Germline V lookup: CDR1 SGHVS, CDR2 FQNEAQ. V dropped 6 bases and J dropped 8 bases, with 5 bases sitting between them. The length of the CDR3 is 11 residues. CDR3: CASRGDSPLHF. The CDR3 DNA is TGTGCCAGCAGGGGGGATTCACCCCTCCACTTT. The full variable domain, in which reference TRBV7-8 and TRBJ1-6 provide the parts outside the CDR3, is GAGVSQSPRYKVAKRGQDVALRCDPISGHVSLFWYQQALGQGPEFLTYFQNEAQLDKSGLPSDRFFAERPEGSVSTLKIQRTQQEDSAVYLCASRGDSPLHFGNGTRLTVT.

The DNA for the CDR3 is TGTGCCAGCAGCTTAGCGCGGACCCAAGGAAGCGGGACCCAGTACTTC. This encodes CASSLARTQGSGTQYF. This rearrangement joins TRBV7-2 to TRBJ2-5, with D possibly being TRBD2 (5 bases). V lost 0 bases to trimming and J lost 7 bases, with 18 bases between them. Per germline, CDR1 SGHTA and CDR2 FQGNSA. This CDR3 is built from 16 residues.

This clone appeared a few times. This chain uses TRBV6-1 with TRBJ1-6; unclear D gene. The CDR3 has 11 residues. The V and J ends lost 4 bases and 10 bases respectively, with 5 bases between them. Per germline, CDR1 MNHNS and CDR2 SASEGT. DNA of the CDR3: TGTGCCAGCAGTGCGCAGTCACCCCTCCACTTT. This translates into CASSAQSPLHF.

In its sample, this clone was seen once. The V and J genes are TRBV4-1 and TRBJ1-5; D gene ambiguous. CDR3 length equals 16 residues. Trimming pared 3 bases from V and 7 bases from J, leaving 19 bases between. Germline loops: CDR1 MGHRA, CDR2 YSYEKL. CDR3 sequence: CASSQGRGVARQPQHF. The DNA of the CDR3 is TGCGCCAGCAGCCAGGGCCGTGGGGTGGCTAGGCAGCCCCAGCATTTT.

The chain couples TRBV7-9 to TRBJ1-2; the match to TRBD1 covers 7 bases. Looked up from germline, CDR1 is SEHNR and CDR2 is FQNEAQ (reference sequence). Trimming took 5 bases from V and 4 from J; bases not matched to a gene: 7. The CDR3 is 14 residues long. The CDR3 nucleotides read TGTGCCAGCAGCGCACGACAGGGACTCTATGGCTACACCTTC. Its translation is CASSARQGLYGYTF.

The chain links TRBV10-3 to TRBJ2-3; possible D gene TRBD1, 7 bases. V was shortened by 7 bases and J by 3 bases, with 14 bases between the two germline ends. Germline CDR1 and CDR2: ENHRY and SYGVKD. This CDR3 has 14 residues. DNA for the CDR3: TGTGCCATCACCTCAGGGGGGAGGACAGATACGCAGTATTTT. This encodes CAITSGGRTDTQYF.

This clone was counted ten times or more. This chain uses TRBV30 with TRBJ1-6; D is undetermined. Germline CDR1 GTSNPN, CDR2 SVGIG (reference sequence). V lost 0 bases and J 2 bases, leaving 8 bases between the germline ends. This CDR3 is built from 15 residues. The CDR3 nucleotides are TGTGCCTGGAGTGTTGTCGGAACCTATAATTCACCCCTCCACTTT. It encodes CAWSVVGTYNSPLHF. Variable domain in full (rest from reference TRBV30 and TRBJ1-6): SQTIHQWPATLVQPVGSPLSLECTVEGTSNPNLYWYRQAAGRGLQLLFYSVGIGQISSEVPQNLSASRPQDRQFILSSKKLLLSDSGFYLCAWSVVGTYNSPLHFGNGTRLTVT.

This clone was recorded a few times. The genes are TRBV30 and TRBJ1-5, with 9 bases fitting TRBD1. The CDR3 is 14 residues long. V dropped 3 bases and J dropped 1; count of bases not matched to a gene: 1. The germline V gene encodes CDR1 GTSNPN and CDR2 SVGIG (reference sequence). The CDR3 reads CAWRQGASNQPQHF. CDR3 coding DNA: TGTGCCTGGAGACAGGGGGCGAGCAATCAGCCCCAGCATTTT.

This rearrangement joins TRBV6-5 to TRBJ2-7, with a possible D match to TRBD1 (6 bases). This CDR3 comprises 14 residues. V was trimmed by 4 bases and J by 6 bases, leaving 16 bases between them. Germline loops: CDR1 MNHEY, CDR2 SVGAGI. The CDR3 protein is CASSLQGVLAEQYF. The CDR3 DNA reads as TGTGCCAGCAGTTTACAGGGTGTCCTTGCCGAGCAGTACTTC.

CDR3 region: CASRSRHERRGTDTQYF. The CDR3 DNA reads TGTGCCAGTAGGAGCCGGCACGAGCGGAGAGGCACAGATACGCAGTATTTT. The chain couples TRBV19 to TRBJ2-3; the D gene is possibly TRBD2 (5 bases). Deletions cut 6 bases from V and 1 base from J, with 20 bases between. Germline V gene sequence: CDR1 LNHDA, CDR2 SQIVND (reference sequence). The CDR3 contains 17 residues.

V usage is TRBV5-1 and J usage is TRBJ2-7, with TRBD2 as a possible D gene (6 bases). Germline V lookup: CDR1 SGHRS, CDR2 YFSETQ. The CDR3 totals 15 residues. V shed 4 bases and J shed 3 bases, with 17 bases lying between them. CDR3 protein: CASSGGTSQGYEQYF. CDR3 DNA sequence: TGCGCCAGCAGCGGGGGGACTTCCCAGGGCTACGAGCAGTACTTC. The full variable domain, completed using reference TRBV5-1 and TRBJ2-7, is KAGVTQTPRYLIKTRGQQVTLSCSPISGHRSVSWYQQTPGQGLQFLFEYFSETQRNKGNFPGRFSGRQFSNSRSEMNVSTLELGDSALYLCASSGGTSQGYEQYFGPGTRLTVT.

The chain recombines TRBV2 with TRBJ1-2, with unresolved D. The germline V gene encodes CDR1 SNHLY and CDR2 FYNNEI. V lost 0 bases to trimming and J lost 4 bases, with 6 bases between them. CDR3 length: 13 amino acids. The CDR3 here is CASSEAPSYGYTF. DNA of the CDR3: TGTGCCAGCAGTGAAGCACCGAGCTATGGCTACACCTTC.

This clone was observed a single time. The V and J genes are TRBV6-1 and TRBJ1-2; perhaps TRBD1 as D (6 bases). CDR1 and CDR2 (germline): MNHNS, SASEGT. V was shortened by 4 bases and J by 0 bases, with 12 bases between the two germline ends. The CDR3 is 15 residues long. The CDR3 nucleotides read TGTGCCAGCAGTGGTGGAACAGGGTCTAACTATGGCTACACCTTC. Its protein is CASSGGTGSNYGYTF.

This clone was seen only a few times. This chain links TRBV6-5 with TRBJ1-3, with no clear D. Germline loops: CDR1 MNHEY, CDR2 SVGAGI. Deletions cut 7 bases from V and 4 bases from J, with 11 bases between. CDR3 length: 13 amino acids. The CDR3 nucleotides are TGTGCCAGCAACACTCTTTCCGGAAACACCATATATTTT. Encoded protein: CASNTLSGNTIYF.

CDR3 residues: CASSQSSGLAGVSSYNEQFF. The CDR3 DNA reads TGTGCCAGCAGCCAAAGCTCTGGACTAGCGGGGGTCAGCTCCTACAATGAGCAGTTCTTC. The chain carries TRBV4-2 and TRBJ2-1, with 13 bases aligning to TRBD2. The ends lost 2 bases at V and 0 bases at J; junction bases unmatched: 10. The CDR3 totals 20 residues. The V gene's germline CDR1 is LGHNA and CDR2 YNFKEQ.

This chain links TRBV9 with TRBJ2-3, with 7 positions matching TRBD1. Losses at the gene ends were 2 bases for V and 1 base for J; bases not matched to a gene: 4. This CDR3 contains 15 residues. The germline V gene has CDR1 SGDLS and CDR2 YYNGEE. The CDR3 sequence is CASSVRDRGTDTQYF. CDR3 DNA: TGTGCCAGCAGCGTCCGGGACAGAGGCACAGATACGCAGTATTTT.

The chain links TRBV6-5 to TRBJ2-5, with 11 bases aligning to TRBD2. The ends lost 6 bases at V and 2 bases at J; junction bases unmatched: 5. Germline V gene lookup returns CDR1 MNHEY and CDR2 SVGAGI. The CDR3 runs 15 residues. The CDR3 sequence is CASRQLAGVQETQYF. CDR3 coding DNA: TGTGCCAGCAGGCAACTAGCGGGGGTTCAAGAGACCCAGTACTTC.